Listed here are 14 T cell receptor beta chains from one sample, sequenced in a study of naive CD8 T cells in extremely preterm neonates listed by TCRdb under 2017. Broad study findings and their caveats: Compared with the older groups, preterm CDR3s were shorter and closer to germline, carrying fewer N additions and showing less junctional trimming.

Their antigens are not known. Library generation was performed with the immunoSEQ multiplex PCR assay. Not all clones reach the TCRdb copy of this immuneACCESS table, which keeps in-frame sequences only. Checked studies attribute under half of the gap to unresolved V genes and leave the rest unexplained. Recorded for this sample are 5,300 or so clones; 90% to 95% of them occurred a single time. The top ten clones comprise around 0.58% of the sample. Preterm samples were obtained from a handful of extremely preterm deliveries at about 22-27 weeks of gestation. The specimen sequenced was naive CD8+ T cells from cord blood. The receptors originated from a boy who was born preterm.

This chain uses TRBV27 with TRBJ2-7; D is unclear. V was cut by 4 bases and J by 0 bases, with 7 bases left in between. The CDR3 extends over 13 amino acids. Germline CDR1 reads MNHEY; CDR2 reads SMNVEV (reference sequence). In DNA form, the CDR3 reads TGTGCCAGCAGTTCGGGCAGCTCCTACGAGCAGTACTTC. Its protein is CASSSGSSYEQYF.

CDR3 loop: CASSQLAGAEIEQFF. CDR3 bases: TGCGCCAGCAGCCAACTAGCGGGAGCAGAGATTGAGCAGTTCTTC. The gene calls are TRBV4-1 and TRBJ2-1; 10 bases align to TRBD2. Unmatched junction bases numbered 7, after V lost 2 bases and J lost 9 bases. Germline values: CDR1 MGHRA, CDR2 YSYEKL. The CDR3 has 15 residues.

V and J are TRBV9 and TRBJ2-7; 8 nucleotides agree with TRBD1. The V gene end was trimmed by 4 bases and the J gene end by 5 bases; junction bases not matched to a gene: 11. Germline CDR1 reads SGDLS; CDR2 reads YYNGEE. The CDR3 consists of 15 residues. The CDR3 bases are TGTGCCAGCAGCCCGAGACAGGGGTTTAATCACGAGCAGTACTTC. This codes for CASSPRQGFNHEQYF.

V gene TRBV6-5 combines with J gene TRBJ1-1; D remains ambiguous. Germline-derived CDR1 and CDR2 are MNHEY and SVGAGI. Trimming took 8 bases from V and 1 from J, leaving 11 bases between them. The CDR3 extends over 13 amino acids. The CDR3 protein is CASEDTPNTEAFF. The CDR3 DNA reads as TGTGCCAGCGAGGATACCCCGAACACTGAAGCTTTCTTT.

V is TRBV4-1 and J is TRBJ1-1; 7 positions match TRBD1. Per germline, CDR1 MGHRA and CDR2 YSYEKL. CDR3 size: 14 residues. The junction had 3 bases not matched to a gene; V was cut back by 2 bases and J by 3 bases. The CDR3 DNA is TGCGCCAGCAGCCAACAGGGGGGGGACACTGAAGCTTTCTTT. It specifies CASSQQGGDTEAFF.

In this sample, this clone turned up once. The rearrangement uses TRBV27 and TRBJ2-2, with 11 bases that match TRBD1. The CDR3 covers 14 residues. Trimming removed 4 bases from V and 6 bases from J; junction bases left unmatched: 1. Germline V gives CDR1 MNHEY, CDR2 SMNVEV (reference sequence). CDR3 DNA sequence: TGTGCCAGCAGTTGGACAGGGGGCGCCGGGGAGCTGTTTTTT. This translates into CASSWTGGAGELFF.

The CDR3 sequence is CASSLRDGLTEAFF. Written as DNA, the CDR3 is TGTGCCAGCAGCTTGAGGGATGGACTGACTGAAGCTTTCTTT. The V call is TRBV5-4, the J call TRBJ1-1; unclear D gene. Trimming removed 1 base at V and 5 bases at J, with 12 bases between. Looked up from germline, CDR1 is SGHNT and CDR2 is YYREEE (reference sequence). The CDR3 sequence is 14 residues long.

The chain uses TRBV10-1 and TRBJ2-1, with 10 bases matching TRBD2. V shed 0 bases, J shed 6 bases, and the junction held 5 bases outside the gene matches. The germline V gene encodes CDR1 WNHNN and CDR2 SYGVQD (reference sequence). This CDR3 spans 16 amino acids. The CDR3 DNA sequence: TGCGCCAGCAGTGAGTCGATAAGCGGGAGGGCCAATGAGCAGTTCTTC. This gives the protein CASSESISGRANEQFF.

The chain combines TRBV27 with TRBJ2-7, with TRBD2 matching 8 bases. Germline V gene data show CDR1 as MNHEY and CDR2 as SMNVEV (reference sequence). The CDR3 has 12 amino acids. The V gene end was trimmed by 6 bases and the J gene end by 2 bases; junction bases not matched to a gene: 0. The CDR3 reads CASSGRAYEQYF. CDR3 coding DNA: TGTGCCAGCAGCGGGAGGGCCTACGAGCAGTACTTC.

The chain uses TRBV2 and TRBJ2-2; the D is unclear. CDR3 length: 13 residues. The germline V gene encodes CDR1 SNHLY and CDR2 FYNNEI. Trimming left V 6 bases short and J 5 bases short, with 10 bases between. As DNA, the CDR3 is TGTGCCAGCAGCGAGGAAGTAACCGGGGAGCTGTTTTTT. Translation gives CASSEEVTGELFF.

The chain carries TRBV12-5 and TRBJ2-3, with 11 bases that match TRBD2. Trimming removed 3 bases from V and 1 base from J; junction bases left unmatched: 3. From germline, CDR1 is LGHNT and CDR2 FRNRAP. This CDR3 is 16 amino acids long. The CDR3 bases are TGTGCTAGTGGTTTTATAGCGGGAGGGGGCACAGATACGCAGTATTTT. This sequence encodes CASGFIAGGGTDTQYF.

The chain couples TRBV10-3 to TRBJ2-1, with 9 bases identical to TRBD2. With 5 bases clipped from V and 1 base from J, the junction kept 6 bases outside the gene matches. CDR3 length: 16 residues. Germline V CDR1 and CDR2: ENHRY, SYGVKD. The CDR3 loop is CAISPGGRVSYNEQFF. The CDR3 DNA sequence: TGTGCCATCAGTCCGGGCGGGAGGGTATCCTACAATGAGCAGTTCTTC.

The chain carries TRBV29-1 and TRBJ1-1; the D is unclear. This CDR3 region has 10 residues. V shed 4 bases and J shed 3 bases, with 3 bases lying between them. Germline-derived CDR1 and CDR2 are SQVTM and ANQGSEA. The CDR3 loop is CSVGYTEAFF. For the CDR3, the DNA is TGCAGCGTTGGCTACACTGAAGCTTTCTTT.

CDR3: CASSVGGQYNSPLHF. The CDR3 DNA is TGTGCCAGCAGCGTAGGGGGACAATATAATTCACCCCTCCACTTT. The V and J genes are TRBV9 and TRBJ1-6; the D gene is possibly TRBD1 (6 bases). The germline V gene has CDR1 SGDLS and CDR2 YYNGEE. The V end was cut by 0 bases, the J end by 4 bases, with 8 bases between. The CDR3 consists of 15 residues.